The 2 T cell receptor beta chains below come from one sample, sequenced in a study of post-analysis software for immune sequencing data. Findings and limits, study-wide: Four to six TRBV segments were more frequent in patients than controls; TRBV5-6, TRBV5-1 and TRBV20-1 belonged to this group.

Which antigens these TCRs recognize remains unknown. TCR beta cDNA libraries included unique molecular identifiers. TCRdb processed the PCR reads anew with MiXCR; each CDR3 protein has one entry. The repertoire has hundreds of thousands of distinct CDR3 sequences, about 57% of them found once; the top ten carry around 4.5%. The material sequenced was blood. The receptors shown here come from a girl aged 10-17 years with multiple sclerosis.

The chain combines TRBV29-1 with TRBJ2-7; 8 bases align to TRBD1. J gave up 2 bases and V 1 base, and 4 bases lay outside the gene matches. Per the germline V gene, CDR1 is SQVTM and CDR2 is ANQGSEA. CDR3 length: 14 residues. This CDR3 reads CSVEGQGLPYEQYF. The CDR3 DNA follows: TGCAGCGTTGAAGGACAGGGGCTTCCCTACGAGCAGTACTTC.

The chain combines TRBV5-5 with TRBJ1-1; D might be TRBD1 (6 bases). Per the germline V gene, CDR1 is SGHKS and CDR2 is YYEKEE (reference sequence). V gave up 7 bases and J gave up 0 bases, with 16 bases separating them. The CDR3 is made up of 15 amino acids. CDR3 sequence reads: CASGVQGRLNTEAFF. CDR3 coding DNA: TGTGCCAGCGGGGTTCAGGGGAGGCTGAACACTGAAGCTTTCTTT.